The entry below gives a single TCR beta chain sequence along with its context. Its target is unknown. TCRdb reprocessed the 5' RACE reads via MiXCR and lists one record per CDR3 protein. The data contain about 350,000 distinct CDR3 sequences, roughly 13% of them singletons. The record originates from a study of T-cell memory formation after mild COVID-19. Study summary: Largely donor-specific TCR clusters were found. General study points: Mainly CM and EM harbored the contracting CD4+ clones; mainly EMRA harbored the CD8+ ones. That cross-reactive memory joined was suggested by some responding clones appearing in pre-infection memory.

Germline V gene data show CDR1 as MGHRA and CDR2 as YSYEKL. The CDR3 extends over 16 amino acids. Trimming left V 3 bases short and J 3 bases short, with 15 bases between. The origin of this receptor is a man younger than 30 who had mild COVID-19 (a few samples of this study predate the infection). Cell type and time point are not known. The chain carries TRBV4-1 and TRBJ1-5; the D is unclear. Sequenced input: PBMCs or a T cell subset sorted from them (not recorded which). The CDR3 nucleotides are TGCGCCAGCAGCCACGGTCCGCAAAGGGTCAATCAGCCCCAGCATTTT. This gives the protein CASSHGPQRVNQPQHF.